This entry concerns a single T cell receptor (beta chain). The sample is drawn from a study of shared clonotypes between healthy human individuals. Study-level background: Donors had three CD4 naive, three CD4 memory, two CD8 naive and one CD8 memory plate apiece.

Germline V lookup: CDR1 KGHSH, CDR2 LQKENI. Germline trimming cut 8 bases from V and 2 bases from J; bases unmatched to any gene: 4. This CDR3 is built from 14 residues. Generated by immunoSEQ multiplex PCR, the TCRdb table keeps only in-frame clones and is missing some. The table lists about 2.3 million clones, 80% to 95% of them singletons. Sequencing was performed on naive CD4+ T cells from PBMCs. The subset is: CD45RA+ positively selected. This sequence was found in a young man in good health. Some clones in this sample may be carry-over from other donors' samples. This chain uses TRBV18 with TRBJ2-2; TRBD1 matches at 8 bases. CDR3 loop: CASRQGINTGELFF. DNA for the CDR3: TGTGCCAGCCGACAGGGGATTAACACCGGGGAGCTGTTTTTT.